This T cell receptor beta chain was captured by sequencing in a study of blood T cell repertoires in COVID-19. Study-wide context: Researchers got acute and convalescent COVID-19 samples from the United States, Italy and Spain.

Some clones are missing from TCRdb's copy, which holds only in-frame ones; the method was immunoSEQ multiplex PCR. This table has about 270,000 clones, about nine tenths appearing once. Participants came from about 24 US areas, aged about 18 to 100 years. This clone was seen once. The CDR3 loop spans 16 amino acids. Trimming cost V 6 bases and J 0 bases; bases outside gene matches: 8. CDR1 and CDR2 (germline): SQVTM, ANQGSEA. The clonotype originates from a woman in her twenties or thirties with acute COVID-19. This chain uses TRBV29-1 with TRBJ2-3, with 11 bases lining up with TRBD2. Sequenced input: PBMCs or T cells enriched from blood (not recorded which). In nucleotides, the CDR3 is TGCAGCGTCGTCCTGGGACTAGCGGATAGCACAGATACGCAGTATTTT. Its translation: CSVVLGLADSTDTQYF.